Each of the 25 T cell receptor beta chains below was sequenced from the same sample in a study of cytomegalovirus exposure and HLA in healthy donors. The PCR was carried out with 60 Vbeta primers and 13 Jbeta primers. Clones were read by immunoSEQ multiplex PCR, and TCRdb kept only the in-frame ones, dropping some. Seen here are 150,000 to 200,000 clones, 65% to 70% observed once, and the top ten hold 8% to 13%. The sample comprised PBMCs. These receptors were collected from a man aged 25 to 40 in good health and CMV-seropositive.

This clone came up a few times. The chain carries TRBV13 and TRBJ2-7; D perhaps matches TRBD2 (6 bases). The CDR3 has 13 amino acids. From germline, CDR1 is PRHDT and CDR2 FYEKMQ (reference sequence). V dropped 2 bases and J dropped 6 bases, with 11 bases sitting between them. The CDR3 nucleotides read TGTGCCAGCAGCTTACGGCGGGATAGCGAGCAGTACTTC. Translating it yields CASSLRRDSEQYF.

The gene calls are TRBV11-2 and TRBJ1-1, with D uncertain. Per germline, CDR1 SGHAT and CDR2 FQNNGV. Trimming removed 8 bases at V and 1 base at J, with 11 bases between. CDR3 size: 13 residues. Here the CDR3 reads CASGTTGNTEAFF. The CDR3 bases are TGTGCCAGCGGAACGACGGGGAACACTGAAGCTTTCTTT.

This clone was counted only a few times. The chain recombines TRBV7-9 with TRBJ2-7; D gene ambiguous. The CDR3 sequence is 15 residues long. Germline V gene sequence: CDR1 SEHNR, CDR2 FQNEAQ (reference sequence). V lost 3 bases and J lost 2, with 14 bases in between. CDR3 nucleotide sequence: TGTGCCAGCAGCTTGTTGGCTAGTCCTACCTACGAGCAGTACTTC. Protein sequence: CASSLLASPTYEQYF.

The J gene is TRBJ2-5, the V gene TRBV29-1; 7 bases are a match to TRBD2. The DNA end lines up better with TRBJ2-7; the J call may be wrong. Germline V lookup: CDR1 SQVTM, CDR2 ANQGSEA. The CDR3 is made up of 13 amino acids. CDR3 in DNA: TGCAGCGCCAGTGGGGGGGAACCCTACGAGCAGTACTTC. Its protein is CSASGGEPYEQYF.

The chain uses TRBV6-5 and TRBJ2-1, with D possibly TRBD2 on 5 matching bases. V shed 2 bases and J shed 6 bases, with 17 bases lying between them. The CDR3 consists of 16 residues. In germline, CDR1 is MNHEY, CDR2 SVGAGI. The CDR3 is CASSYGSWAGPNEQFF. CDR3 nucleotide sequence: TGTGCCAGCAGTTACGGGTCTTGGGCGGGCCCCAATGAGCAGTTCTTC.

The chain recombines TRBV10-1 with TRBJ2-2; TRBD2 is a possible D gene (7 bases). Trimming stripped 10 bases from V and 2 bases from J, with 20 bases between. This CDR3 comprises 16 residues. Looked up from germline, CDR1 is WNHNN and CDR2 is SYGVQD (reference sequence). Here the CDR3 reads CANRTGAGQNTGELFF. As DNA, the CDR3 is TGCGCCAACCGGACGGGAGCGGGACAAAACACCGGGGAGCTGTTTTTT.

This chain links TRBV19 with TRBJ1-1; 7 bases match TRBD1. CDR3 length: 15 amino acids. Germline CDR1 LNHDA, CDR2 SQIVND (reference sequence). The J segment lost 3 bases and the V segment lost 4 bases, leaving 8 bases of the junction unmatched. CDR3 coding DNA: TGTGCCAGTAGTACCCTATGGGACAGCGACACTGAAGCTTTCTTT. It codes for CASSTLWDSDTEAFF. Based on the CDR3 plus reference TRBV19 and TRBJ1-1, the full variable domain is DGGITQSPKYLFRKEGQNVTLSCEQNLNHDAMYWYRQDPGQGLRLIYYSQIVNDFQKGDIAEGYSVSREKKESFPLTVTSAQKNPTAFYLCASSTLWDSDTEAFFGQGTRLTVV.

The chain couples TRBV30 to TRBJ2-2; TRBD2 aligns across 7 bases. The CDR3 consists of 14 residues. CDR1 is GTSNPN, CDR2 SVGIG, per germline (reference sequence). Unmatched junction bases numbered 4, after V lost 2 bases and J lost 4 bases. The CDR3 coding sequence is TGTGCCTGGAGTACGTCGGGGGGCACCGGGGAGCTGTTTTTT. Amino acid sequence: CAWSTSGGTGELFF.

There are a few counts of this clone. V and J are TRBV12-2 and TRBJ2-2; the table's D gene call, TRBD2, was not cross checked with the DNA. TRBV12-2 is noted as a pseudogene. This CDR3 contains 15 residues. CDR3 sequence (DNA): TGTGCAAGTCGCTTAGCCAAGCGGAACACCGGGGAGCTGTTTTTT. This encodes CASRLAKRNTGELFF.

The V and J genes are TRBV27 and TRBJ2-7; tentatively, D is TRBD2 (5 bases). The length of the CDR3 is 11 residues. Trimming removed 6 bases at V and 4 bases at J, with 7 bases between. The germline gives CDR1 MNHEY, CDR2 SMNVEV (reference sequence). The DNA of the CDR3 is TGTGCCAGCAGAGGACTGTACGAGCAGTACTTC. It translates to CASRGLYEQYF.

The CDR3 coding sequence is TGTGCCAGCAGTGAAGCGATGGGACAGGGGGCGGATCAGCCCCAGCATTTT. It codes for CASSEAMGQGADQPQHF. The chain employs TRBV6-1 and TRBJ1-5, with 12 bases lining up with TRBD1. Unmatched junction bases numbered 5, after V lost 0 bases and J lost 5 bases. The CDR3 sequence is 17 residues long. Per the germline V gene, CDR1 is MNHNS and CDR2 is SASEGT.

This clone showed up just a few times. The rearrangement joins TRBV11-3 to TRBJ2-3; D gene uncertain. The CDR3 consists of 12 residues. The germline gives CDR1 SGHNT, CDR2 YENEEA. V shed 5 bases and J shed 6 bases, with 9 bases lying between them. CDR3 loop: CASSPSLDTQYF. The CDR3 DNA reads TGTGCCAGCAGCCCCAGTCTTGATACGCAGTATTTT.

V is TRBV5-6 and J is TRBJ2-7; D may be TRBD2 (7 bases). The ends were cut back, 4 bases at V and 5 bases at J, with 19 bases in the middle. The CDR3 consists of 15 residues. Germline CDR1 SGHDT, CDR2 YYEEEE. The CDR3 region has the DNA TGTGCCAGCAGCCGGCAACGGGGGGCCCCCCACGAGCAGTACTTC. Translating gives CASSRQRGAPHEQYF.

The V gene is TRBV10-3, the J gene TRBJ2-5, with 8 bases fitting TRBD1. The ends lost 1 base at V and 6 bases at J; junction bases unmatched: 10. This CDR3 is built from 16 residues. CDR1 is ENHRY, CDR2 SYGVKD, per germline. The CDR3 reads CAISEFSDRALQTQYF. CDR3 in DNA: TGTGCCATCAGTGAGTTTTCGGACAGGGCCCTACAGACCCAGTACTTC.

A word on this clone: At one end, the junction sequence differs from germline, possibly due to a read error. The chain links TRBV6-5 to TRBJ2-3; D remains ambiguous. This CDR3 is built from 13 residues. CDR1 is MNHEY and CDR2 is SVGAGI in the germline V gene. The CDR3, as DNA: TGTGCCAGCAGTTACACAAACACAGATACGCGGTATTTT. Its translation: CASSYTNTDTRYF.

This chain uses TRBV7-3 with TRBJ2-1; 11 positions agree with TRBD2. Per the germline V gene, CDR1 is SGHTA and CDR2 is FQGTGA. The V and J ends lost 5 bases and 8 bases, in that order; junction bases with no gene match: 14. The CDR3 sequence is 17 residues long. The CDR3 reads CASSPQTSGISGDEQFF. CDR3 bases: TGTGCCAGCAGCCCCCAGACTAGCGGGATCTCCGGCGATGAGCAGTTCTTC.

The rearrangement links TRBV10-2 to TRBJ1-4; the D gene is possibly TRBD1 (5 bases). This CDR3 has 15 amino acids. Germline V gene sequence: CDR1 WSHSY, CDR2 SAAADI. V was cut by 4 bases and J by 7 bases, with 16 bases left in between. The CDR3 spells CASSVGGAGGEKLFF. Written as DNA, the CDR3 is TGCGCCAGCAGTGTCGGCGGGGCGGGCGGTGAAAAACTGTTTTTT.

This chain connects TRBV7-9 to TRBJ1-1; 12 bases align to TRBD1. This CDR3 has 19 residues. Per the germline V gene, CDR1 is SEHNR and CDR2 is FQNEAQ (reference sequence). V gave up 6 bases and J gave up 0 bases; unmatched junction bases: 14. The CDR3 sequence: CASSKSYGTGGQLNTEAFF. CDR3 nucleotides: TGTGCCAGCAGTAAAAGCTACGGGACAGGGGGCCAACTGAACACTGAAGCTTTCTTT.

The CDR3 spells CASSIVAGPQHF. Written as DNA, the CDR3 is TGTGCCAGTAGTATAGTCGCCGGTCCCCAGCATTTT. J is TRBJ1-5 and V is TRBV19; D unclear. The length of the CDR3 is 12 residues. The V and J ends lost 1 base and 10 bases respectively, with 8 bases between them. Germline loops: CDR1 LNHDA, CDR2 SQIVND (reference sequence).

The genes are TRBV29-1 and TRBJ2-3; no definite D call. CDR3 length: 13 amino acids. Germline CDR1 SQVTM, CDR2 ANQGSEA. Trimming cost V 5 bases and J 0 bases, with 9 bases left between them. CDR3 bases: TGCAGCGTTTTCGGCGGTAGCACAGATACGCAGTATTTT. Encoded protein: CSVFGGSTDTQYF.

The chain joins TRBV11-1 to TRBJ1-1; 7 nucleotides line up with TRBD1. Looked up from germline, CDR1 is SGHAT and CDR2 is FQDESV (reference sequence). This CDR3 contains 15 residues. V shed 1 base and J 1 base; nucleotides not matched to a gene: 3. This CDR3 is CASSLGWDRNTEAFF. CDR3 coding DNA: TGTGCCAGCAGCTTAGGGTGGGACAGGAACACTGAAGCTTTCTTT.

This chain joins TRBV20-1 and TRBJ2-1; D is unclear. Trimming took off 3 bases at V and 8 bases at J, with 8 bases between the two ends. The CDR3 runs to 11 residues. Per germline, CDR1 DFQATT and CDR2 SNEGSKA (reference sequence). CDR3 loop: CSASRTDEQFF. In DNA, the CDR3 is TGCAGTGCTAGTCGCACGGATGAGCAGTTCTTC.

This chain links TRBV9 with TRBJ1-3, with D unresolved. Trimming took off 4 bases at V and 2 bases at J, with 10 bases between the two ends. The CDR3 is made up of 14 amino acids. CDR1 and CDR2 (germline): SGDLS, YYNGEE. Here the CDR3 reads CASSSSPAGNTIYF. The CDR3 bases are TGTGCCAGCAGCTCGAGCCCTGCTGGAAACACCATATATTTT.

This clone was found a few times. The chain is built from TRBV11-2 and TRBJ1-5; D perhaps matches TRBD1 (6 bases). Germline V gene sequence: CDR1 SGHAT, CDR2 FQNNGV. This CDR3 is built from 15 residues. With 3 bases removed from V and 6 bases from J, the gap between germline ends came to 15 bases. This CDR3 is CASSLTGQRGQPQHF. The CDR3, as DNA: TGTGCCAGCAGCTTGACAGGACAGCGGGGTCAGCCCCAGCATTTT.

This clone was observed once. This CDR3 is CASSPYGQGYEQYF. The CDR3 DNA is TGTGCCAGCAGCCCCTACGGACAGGGCTACGAGCAGTACTTC. This chain joins TRBV7-8 and TRBJ2-7; the match to TRBD1 covers 8 bases. V was clipped by 5 bases and J by 3 bases; unmatched bases: 6. This CDR3 region has 14 residues. The germline V gene encodes CDR1 SGHVS and CDR2 FQNEAQ.